This TCR beta chain was recorded in a study of T cell changes during pregnancy in multiple sclerosis. The CDR3 is 13 amino acids. The germline gives CDR1 MNHEY, CDR2 SVGAGI. V was trimmed by 3 bases and J by 5 bases, leaving 9 bases between them. Sequenced by immunoSEQ multiplex PCR; TCRdb stores in-frame clones only, minus some. The sample has tens of thousands of clones; roughly nine tenths are singletons. Sequenced here: peripheral blood, sampled in the third trimester of pregnancy. The gene calls are TRBV6-5 and TRBJ2-3; the D is unclear. The TCR comes from a female donor in good health, enrolled as a control in a pregnancy study. The CDR3 loop reads CASSYFQLDTQYF. The CDR3 DNA reads TGTGCCAGCAGTTATTTCCAACTAGATACGCAGTATTTT.